This is a list of T cell receptor beta chains from one sample in a study of tumor and adjacent non-tumor tissue in lung cancer. TCRdb processed the multiplex PCR reads anew with MiXCR; each CDR3 protein has one entry. The data hold 45,000 or so distinct CDR3 sequences, with 60% to 70% observed a single time. Material for sequencing was distant non-tumor lung tissue. The receptors derive from a woman aged 35 to 49 with non-small cell lung cancer. The CDR3 runs from the conserved cysteine through the conserved F or W. A D gene is named only where the DNA matches it firmly. Clone size appears in some rows only: once, few, many, or a class for an expanded clone.

V	size	D	J	CDR3	DNA
TRBV11-2	.	.	TRBJ2-7	CSSNLELQVSHEQYF	TGTTCCAGCAACTTAGAATTACAGGTTTCTCACGAGCAGTACTTC
TRBV11-2	once	.	TRBJ2-3	CASSPLRVADTQYF	TGTGCCAGCAGTCCTCTAAGAGTGGCAGATACGCAGTATTTT
TRBV30	.	.	TRBJ2-7	CAWSVGRVYDEQYF	TGTGCCTGGAGTGTCGGCAGGGTGTACGACGAACAGTACTTC
TRBV5-5	.	.	TRBJ2-2	CANSLQGDAGEPFF	TGTGCCAACAGCCTACAGGGAGACGCCGGGGAGCCGTTTTTT
TRBV11-1	.	.	TRBJ1-2	CAISHSGAGHGYTF	TGTGCCATCAGTCATTCGGGAGCTGGCCATGGCTACACCTTC
TRBV6-5	.	.	TRBJ1-4	CDSSYTTGPYEELFF	TGTGACAGCAGTTACACCACAGGGCCGTATGAAGAACTGTTTTTT
TRBV11-2	.	.	TRBJ2-7	CAGNLVPNSYEQYF	TGTGCCGGCAACTTAGTCCCAAACTCCTACGAGCAGTACTTC
TRBV11-1	many	.	TRBJ2-1	CAGSLRVPPTGDNEQFF	TGTGCCGGCAGCTTAAGGGTCCCGCCGACAGGAGACAATGAGCAGTTCTTC
TRBV11-2	medium-sized	TRBD2	TRBJ2-7	CASSSRNLAGDEQYF	TGTGCCAGCAGCTCCCGGAACCTAGCGGGGGACGAGCAGTACTTC
TRBV28	.	.	TRBJ2-1	CASTSNGIELSNEQFF	TGTGCCAGTACCTCCAACGGGATAGAGCTCTCCAATGAGCAGTTCTTC
TRBV24-1	.	.	TRBJ2-3	CATSDFYSTDTQYF	TGTGCCACCAGTGATTTCTACAGTACAGATACGCAGTATTTT
TRBV5-6	.	.	TRBJ1-6	CASGTPTGPGAPLHF	TGTGCTAGCGGCACACCTACAGGGCCTGGGGCACCCCTCCACTTT
TRBV11-2	medium-sized	.	TRBJ1-6	CASSQTRNSPLHF	TGTGCCAGCAGCCAAACGAGGAATTCACCCCTCCACTTT
TRBV5-1	.	TRBD2	TRBJ2-3	CASRNPWTSERTSTDTQYF	TGCGCCAGCAGGAATCCATGGACTAGCGAGAGGACTAGCACAGATACACAGTATTTT
TRBV6-2/TRBV6-3	.	.	TRBJ2-6	CASTTDWEAGANVLTF	TGTGCCAGCACGACGGACTGGGAGGCTGGGGCCAACGTACTGACTTTC
TRBV28	.	.	TRBJ2-3	CASSQGRATDTRYF	TGTGCCAGCAGCCAGGGCAGGGCCACAGATACGCGGTATTTT
TRBV12-3/TRBV12-4	.	TRBD2	TRBJ2-7	CASSLAGTSGYEQHF	TGTGCCAGCAGTTTAGCCGGGACTAGCGGCTACGAGCAGCATTTC
TRBV11-2	once	.	TRBJ2-3	CVSSLDQLCGAGQNTQYF	TGTGTCAGCAGCTTAGATCAACTGTGTGGCGCTGGTCAAAATACGCAGTATTTT
TRBV6-4	.	.	TRBJ2-1	CARSARGAESNEQFF	TGTGCCCGCAGTGCACGGGGGGCGGAAAGCAATGAGCAATTCTTC
TRBV6-2/TRBV6-3	many	.	TRBJ2-7	CASSPQTDTYEQYF	TGTGCCAGCAGCCCCCAGACGGATACCTACGAGCAGTACTTC
TRBV11-2	.	.	TRBJ2-7	CAGTGLGWEQYF	TGCGCCGGCACCGGACTGGGGTGGGAGCAGTACTTC
TRBV15	few	.	TRBJ2-2	CATQLQGFKTGELFF	TGTGCCACTCAACTCCAGGGATTCAAAACCGGGGAGCTGTTTTTT
TRBV6-8	.	.	TRBJ2-7	CASNYSAYEQYF	TGTGCCAGCAATTACTCGGCCTACGAGCAGTACTTC
TRBV7-2	.	.	TRBJ1-2	CASSPTVGHGYGYTF	TGTGCCAGCAGCCCAACCGTCGGACATGGCTATGGCTACACCTTC
TRBV29-1	.	.	TRBJ2-5	CSVVGGVGKTQYF	TGCAGCGTTGTCGGAGGGGTGGGGAAGACCCAGTACTTC